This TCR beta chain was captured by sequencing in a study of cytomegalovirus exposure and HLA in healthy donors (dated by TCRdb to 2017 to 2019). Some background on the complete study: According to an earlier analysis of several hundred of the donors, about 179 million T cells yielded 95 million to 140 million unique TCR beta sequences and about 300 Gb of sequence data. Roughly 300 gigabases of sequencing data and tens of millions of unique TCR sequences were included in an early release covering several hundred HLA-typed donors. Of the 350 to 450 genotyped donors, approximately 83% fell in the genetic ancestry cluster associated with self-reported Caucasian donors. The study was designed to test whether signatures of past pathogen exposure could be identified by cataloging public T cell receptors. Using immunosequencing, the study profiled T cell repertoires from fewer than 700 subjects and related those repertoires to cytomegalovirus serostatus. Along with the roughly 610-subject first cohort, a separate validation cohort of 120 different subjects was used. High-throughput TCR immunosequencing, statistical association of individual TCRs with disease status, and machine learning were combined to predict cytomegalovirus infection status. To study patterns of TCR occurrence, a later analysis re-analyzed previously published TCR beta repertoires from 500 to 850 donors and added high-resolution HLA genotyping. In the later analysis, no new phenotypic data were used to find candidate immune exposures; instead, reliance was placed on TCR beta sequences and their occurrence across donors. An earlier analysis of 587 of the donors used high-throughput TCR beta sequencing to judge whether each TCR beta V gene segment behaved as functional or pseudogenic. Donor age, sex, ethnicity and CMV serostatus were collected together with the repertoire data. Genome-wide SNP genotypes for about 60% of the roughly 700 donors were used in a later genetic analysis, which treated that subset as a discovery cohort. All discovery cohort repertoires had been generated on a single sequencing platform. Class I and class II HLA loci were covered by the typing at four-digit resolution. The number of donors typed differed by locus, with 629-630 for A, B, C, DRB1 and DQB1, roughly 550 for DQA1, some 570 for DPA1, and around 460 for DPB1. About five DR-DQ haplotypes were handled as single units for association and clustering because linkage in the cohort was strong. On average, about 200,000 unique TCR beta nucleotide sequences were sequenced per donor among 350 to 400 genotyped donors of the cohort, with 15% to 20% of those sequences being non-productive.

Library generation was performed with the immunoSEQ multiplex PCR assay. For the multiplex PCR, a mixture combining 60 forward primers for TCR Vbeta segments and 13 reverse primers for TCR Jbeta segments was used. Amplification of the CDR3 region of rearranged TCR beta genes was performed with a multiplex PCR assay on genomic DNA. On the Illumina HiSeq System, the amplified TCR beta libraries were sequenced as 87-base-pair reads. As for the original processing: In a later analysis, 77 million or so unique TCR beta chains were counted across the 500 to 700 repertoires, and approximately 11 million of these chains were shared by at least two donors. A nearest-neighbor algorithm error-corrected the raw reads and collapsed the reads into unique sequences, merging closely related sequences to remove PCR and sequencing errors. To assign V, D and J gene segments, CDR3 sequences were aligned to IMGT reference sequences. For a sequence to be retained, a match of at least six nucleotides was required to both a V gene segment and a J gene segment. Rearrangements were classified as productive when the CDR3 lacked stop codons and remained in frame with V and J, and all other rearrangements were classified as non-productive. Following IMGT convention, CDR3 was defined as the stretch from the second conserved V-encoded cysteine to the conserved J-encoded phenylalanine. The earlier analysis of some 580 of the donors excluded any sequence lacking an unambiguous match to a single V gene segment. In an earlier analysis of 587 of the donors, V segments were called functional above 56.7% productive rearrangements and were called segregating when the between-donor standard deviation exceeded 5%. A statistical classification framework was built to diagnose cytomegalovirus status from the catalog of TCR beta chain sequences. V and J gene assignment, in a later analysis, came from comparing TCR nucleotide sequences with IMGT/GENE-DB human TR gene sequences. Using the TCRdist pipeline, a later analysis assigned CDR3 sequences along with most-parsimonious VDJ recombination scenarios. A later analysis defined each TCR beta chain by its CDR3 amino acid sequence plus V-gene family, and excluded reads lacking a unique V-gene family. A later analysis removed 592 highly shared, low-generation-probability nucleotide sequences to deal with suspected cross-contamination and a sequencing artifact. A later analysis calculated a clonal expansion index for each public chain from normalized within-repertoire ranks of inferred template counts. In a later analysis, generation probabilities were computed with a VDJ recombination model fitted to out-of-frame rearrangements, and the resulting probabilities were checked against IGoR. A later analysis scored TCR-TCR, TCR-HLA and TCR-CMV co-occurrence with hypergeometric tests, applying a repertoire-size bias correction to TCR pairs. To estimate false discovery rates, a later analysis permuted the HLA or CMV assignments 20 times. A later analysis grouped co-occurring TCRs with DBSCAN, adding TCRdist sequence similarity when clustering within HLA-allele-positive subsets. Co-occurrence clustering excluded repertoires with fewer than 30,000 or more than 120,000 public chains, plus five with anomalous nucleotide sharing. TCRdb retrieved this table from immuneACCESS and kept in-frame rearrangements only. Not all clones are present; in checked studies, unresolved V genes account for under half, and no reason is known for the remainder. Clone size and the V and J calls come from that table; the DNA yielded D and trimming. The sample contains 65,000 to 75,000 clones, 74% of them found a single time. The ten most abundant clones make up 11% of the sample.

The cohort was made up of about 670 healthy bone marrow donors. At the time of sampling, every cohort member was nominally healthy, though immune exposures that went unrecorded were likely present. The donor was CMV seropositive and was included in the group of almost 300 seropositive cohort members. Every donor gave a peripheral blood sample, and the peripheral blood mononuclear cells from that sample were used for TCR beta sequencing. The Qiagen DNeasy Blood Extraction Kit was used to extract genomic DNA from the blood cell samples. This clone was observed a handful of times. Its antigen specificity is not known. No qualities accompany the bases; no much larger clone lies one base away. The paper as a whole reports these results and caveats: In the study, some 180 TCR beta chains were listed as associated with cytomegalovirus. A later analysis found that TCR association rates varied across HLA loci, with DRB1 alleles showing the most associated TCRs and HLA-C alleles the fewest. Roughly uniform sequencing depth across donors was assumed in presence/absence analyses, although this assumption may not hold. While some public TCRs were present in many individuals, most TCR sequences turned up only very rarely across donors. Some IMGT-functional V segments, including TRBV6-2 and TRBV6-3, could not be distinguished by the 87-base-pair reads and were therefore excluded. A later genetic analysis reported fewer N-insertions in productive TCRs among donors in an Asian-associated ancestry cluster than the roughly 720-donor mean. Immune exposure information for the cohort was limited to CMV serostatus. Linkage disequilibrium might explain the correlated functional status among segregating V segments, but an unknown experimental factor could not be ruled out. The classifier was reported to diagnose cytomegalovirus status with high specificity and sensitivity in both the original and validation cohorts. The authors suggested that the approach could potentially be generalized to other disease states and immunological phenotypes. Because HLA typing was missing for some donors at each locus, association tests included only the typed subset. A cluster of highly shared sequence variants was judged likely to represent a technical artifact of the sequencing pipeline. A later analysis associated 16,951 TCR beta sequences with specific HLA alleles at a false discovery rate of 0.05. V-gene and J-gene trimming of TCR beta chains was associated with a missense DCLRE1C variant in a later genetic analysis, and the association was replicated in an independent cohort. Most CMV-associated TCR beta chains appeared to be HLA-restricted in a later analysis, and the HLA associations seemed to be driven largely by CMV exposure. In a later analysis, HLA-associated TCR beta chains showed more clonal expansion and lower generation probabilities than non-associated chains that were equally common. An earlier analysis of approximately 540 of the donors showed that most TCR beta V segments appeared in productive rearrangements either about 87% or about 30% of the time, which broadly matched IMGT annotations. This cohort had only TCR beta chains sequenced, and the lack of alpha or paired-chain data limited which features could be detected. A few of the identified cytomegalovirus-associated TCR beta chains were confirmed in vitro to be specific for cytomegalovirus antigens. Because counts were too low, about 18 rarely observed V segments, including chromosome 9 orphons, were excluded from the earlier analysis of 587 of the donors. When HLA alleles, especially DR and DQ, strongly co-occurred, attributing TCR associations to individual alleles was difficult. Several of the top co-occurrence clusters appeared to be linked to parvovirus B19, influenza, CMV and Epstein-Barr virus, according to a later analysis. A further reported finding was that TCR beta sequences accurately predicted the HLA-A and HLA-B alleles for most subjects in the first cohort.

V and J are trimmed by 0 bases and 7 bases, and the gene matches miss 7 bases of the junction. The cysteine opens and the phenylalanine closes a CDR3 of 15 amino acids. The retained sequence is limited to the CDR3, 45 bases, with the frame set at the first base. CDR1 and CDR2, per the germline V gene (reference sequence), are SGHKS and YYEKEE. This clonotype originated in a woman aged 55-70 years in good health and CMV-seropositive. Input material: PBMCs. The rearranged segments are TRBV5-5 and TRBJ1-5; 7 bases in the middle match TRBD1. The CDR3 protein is CASSLEDRARQPQHF. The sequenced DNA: TGTGCCAGCAGCTTGGAAGACAGGGCAAGACAGCCCCAGCATTTT.